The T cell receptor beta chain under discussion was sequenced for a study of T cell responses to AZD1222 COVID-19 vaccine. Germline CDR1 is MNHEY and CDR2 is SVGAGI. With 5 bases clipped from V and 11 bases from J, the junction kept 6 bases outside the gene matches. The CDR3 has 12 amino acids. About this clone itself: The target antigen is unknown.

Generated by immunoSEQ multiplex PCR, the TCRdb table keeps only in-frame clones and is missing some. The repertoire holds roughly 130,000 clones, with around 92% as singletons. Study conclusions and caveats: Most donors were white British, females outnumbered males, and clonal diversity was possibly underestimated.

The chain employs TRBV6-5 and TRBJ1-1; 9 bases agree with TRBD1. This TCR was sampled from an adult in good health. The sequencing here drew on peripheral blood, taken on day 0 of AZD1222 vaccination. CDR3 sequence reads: CASSPTGGWAFF. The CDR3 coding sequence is TGTGCCAGCAGTCCCACAGGGGGCTGGGCTTTCTTT.